This passage covers 14 T cell receptor beta chains from one sample sequenced in a study of cytomegalovirus exposure and HLA in healthy donors. The PCR employed 60 Vbeta primers together with 13 Jbeta primers. The assay was immunoSEQ multiplex PCR, and TCRdb's table has in-frame clones only and misses some. This sample has 120,000 or so clones, with 81% found just once. Material: PBMCs. The receptors shown here come from a young man in good health and CMV-seronegative.

V usage is TRBV7-6 and J usage is TRBJ2-5; no clear D gene. Germline lookup yields CDR1 SGHVS and CDR2 FNYEAQ. The CDR3 has 13 residues. The V and J ends lost 6 bases and 4 bases respectively, with 12 bases between them. The CDR3 loop reads CASSFRYGETQYF. For the CDR3, the DNA is TGTGCCAGCAGTTTTCGCTACGGAGAGACCCAGTACTTC.

The chain links TRBV6-5 to TRBJ2-5, with 9 bases aligning to TRBD1. Looked up from germline, CDR1 is MNHEY and CDR2 is SVGAGI. V shed 6 bases and J 5 bases; nucleotides not matched to a gene: 7. CDR3 length: 14 amino acids. DNA for the CDR3: TGTGCCAGCAGCCGGACAGGGGCTCGGGAGACCCAGTACTTC. Translated, it gives CASSRTGARETQYF.

This chain uses TRBV13 with TRBJ2-2; TRBD2 might be the D (5 bases). Trimming cost V 4 bases and J 7 bases, with 10 bases left between them. CDR3 length equals 13 residues. CDR1 is PRHDT, CDR2 FYEKMQ, per germline (reference sequence). The CDR3, as DNA: TGTGCCAGCAGCTCGGAGCGGCTCGGGGAGCTGTTTTTT. This gives the protein CASSSERLGELFF.

The gene calls are TRBV4-2 and TRBJ1-3, with 7 positions matching TRBD1. Germline V gene lookup returns CDR1 LGHNA and CDR2 YNFKEQ. The CDR3 sequence is 17 residues long. V shed 1 base, J shed 0 bases, and the junction held 6 bases outside the gene matches. The CDR3 DNA reads as TGTGCCAGCAGCCAAGGGGGGACAGATTTCTCTGGAAACACCATATATTTT. This encodes CASSQGGTDFSGNTIYF.

This chain connects TRBV7-2 to TRBJ1-6, with D uncertain. Trimming removed 1 base from V and 9 bases from J, with 10 bases in between. Germline V gene sequence: CDR1 SGHTA, CDR2 FQGNSA. The CDR3 contains 14 residues. CDR3 DNA sequence: TGTGCCAGCAGCTTAGGTAGTATGAGTTCACCCCTCCACTTT. Its translation: CASSLGSMSSPLHF.

The V call is TRBV5-6, the J call TRBJ2-7; D perhaps matches TRBD1 (6 bases). The V gene's germline CDR1 is SGHDT and CDR2 YYEEEE. V shed 5 bases and J shed 1 base, with 10 bases lying between them. The CDR3 spans 13 residues. The CDR3 DNA sequence: TGTGCCAGCAGTCGGGACACATCCTACGAGCAGTACTTC. Protein: CASSRDTSYEQYF.

The rearrangement joins TRBV13 to TRBJ2-2, with D perhaps matching TRBD1 (5 bases). This CDR3 comprises 16 residues. V was clipped by 4 bases and J by 1 base, with 13 bases between them. Germline CDR1 is PRHDT and CDR2 is FYEKMQ (reference sequence). In DNA form, the CDR3 reads TGTGCCAGCAGCTCTGGGGCAGGGTTGAACACCGGGGAGCTGTTTTTT. Protein sequence: CASSSGAGLNTGELFF.

The chain couples TRBV25-1 to TRBJ2-3, with a possible D match to TRBD2 (6 bases). CDR3 length: 17 residues. Per germline, CDR1 MGHDK and CDR2 SYGVNS. Between the trimmed V and J ends, which lost 7 bases and 4 bases, there was a span of 24 bases. CDR3 region: CASITPCRWGLPDTQYF. The CDR3 DNA sequence: TGTGCCAGCATCACCCCTTGTCGGTGGGGACTCCCAGATACGCAGTATTTT.

The CDR3 DNA sequence: TGTGCCAGCTCCCATGGGACTAGGGAGACCCAGTACTTC. Translating gives CASSHGTRETQYF. The chain has TRBV27 and TRBJ2-5; TRBD2 agrees at 8 bases. CDR3 size: 13 residues. Unmatched junction bases numbered 7, after V lost 8 bases and J lost 5 bases. The germline CDR1 and CDR2 sequences are MNHEY and SMNVEV (reference sequence).

The V gene is TRBV5-1, the J gene TRBJ2-3, with 10 positions matching TRBD1. This CDR3 is built from 13 residues. Germline values: CDR1 SGHRS, CDR2 YFSETQ. V lost 0 bases to trimming and J lost 14 bases; unmatched junction nucleotides: 6. The CDR3 DNA follows: TGCGCCAGCAGCTTGGGAGGGACAGGGGATCTGTATTTT. Translating it yields CASSLGGTGDLYF.

The chain carries TRBV6-6 and TRBJ2-7, with 9 bases that match TRBD2. Trimming removed 4 bases from V and 2 bases from J; junction bases left unmatched: 6. The germline V gene encodes CDR1 MNHNY and CDR2 SVGAGI (reference sequence). The CDR3 is 15 residues long. This CDR3 is CASSFSASGAYEQYF. CDR3 DNA sequence: TGTGCCAGCAGTTTTAGCGCTAGCGGGGCCTACGAGCAGTACTTC.

The rearrangement joins TRBV7-9 to TRBJ2-3; 9 bases line up with TRBD2. V shed 1 base, J shed 4 bases, and the junction held 3 bases outside the gene matches. The CDR3 runs 15 residues. CDR1 SEHNR and CDR2 FQNEAQ come from the germline V gene (reference sequence). For the CDR3, the DNA is TGTGCCAGCAGCTTAGTCCAGCGGGGGGCAGATACGCAGTATTTT. Its translation is CASSLVQRGADTQYF.

The J gene is TRBJ1-1, the V gene TRBV29-1; D is possibly TRBD1 (5 bases). The V end was cut by 5 bases, the J end by 4 bases, with 11 bases between. The CDR3 contains 12 residues. CDR1 is SQVTM and CDR2 is ANQGSEA in the germline V gene. CDR3 residues: CSVRAGVTEAFF. The CDR3 DNA is TGCAGCGTTAGGGCGGGGGTCACTGAAGCTTTCTTT. The entire variable domain, with the rest obtained from reference TRBV29-1 and TRBJ1-1, is as follows: SAVISQKPSRDICQRGTSLTIQCQVDSQVTMMFWYRQQPGQSLTLIATANQGSEATYESGFVIDKFPISRPNLTFSTLTVSNMSPEDSSIYLCSVRAGVTEAFFGQGTRLTVV.

The chain employs TRBV7-2 and TRBJ1-1, with D perhaps matching TRBD1 (6 bases). The ends were cut back, 4 bases at V and 3 bases at J, with 9 bases in the middle. Germline V gene sequence: CDR1 SGHTA, CDR2 FQGNSA. The length of the CDR3 is 13 residues. CDR3: CASSSAGDTEAFF. For the CDR3, the DNA is TGTGCCAGCAGCTCAGCAGGGGACACTGAAGCTTTCTTT.